This T cell receptor beta chain was captured in a study of shared clonotypes between healthy human individuals. The CDR3 totals 17 residues. V lost 4 bases, J lost 3 bases, and 11 bases stayed unmatched. Germline CDR1 reads KGHSH; CDR2 reads LQKENI. Scientists sequenced DNA from unsorted PBMC on ten immunoSEQ deep assay plates. The protocol was immunoSEQ multiplex PCR, while the TCRdb copy is restricted to in-frame clones and leaves out a portion. The sample has fewer than 550,000 clones; about 75% are singletons. For unsorted samples, genomic DNA was extracted from tens of millions of PBMCs. The TCR sequence derives from a woman in her thirties or forties in good health. Some clones in this sample may be carry-over from other donors' samples. The chain joins TRBV18 to TRBJ1-5, with TRBD1 matching over 8 bases. The specimen sequenced was PBMCs. This CDR3 reads CASSRVGTGPINQPQHF. CDR3 bases: TGTGCCAGCTCACGCGTCGGGACAGGTCCCATCAATCAGCCCCAGCATTTT.